A single sample is the source of the 26 T cell receptor beta chains below, sequenced in a study of control samples from healthy donors and cancer patients. Sequenced by immunoSEQ multiplex PCR; TCRdb stores in-frame clones only, minus some. The table lists around 180,000 clones, about 86% of them singletons. The sequenced material came from blood. The receptors originated from a woman in her twenties or thirties in good health.

The chain recombines TRBV11-2 with TRBJ2-3, with TRBD2 as a possible D gene (5 bases). CDR1 is SGHAT, CDR2 FQNNGV, per germline. The CDR3 has 15 amino acids. The V and J ends lost 3 bases and 2 bases respectively, with 12 bases between them. The CDR3: CASSFRGRVTDTQYF. The CDR3 DNA is TGTGCCAGCAGCTTTCGGGGTCGAGTCACAGATACGCAGTATTTT.

V gene TRBV5-6 combines with J gene TRBJ2-3; TRBD1 matches 7 bases. Germline CDR1 SGHDT, CDR2 YYEEEE. V shed 2 bases, J shed 1 base, and the junction held 4 bases outside the gene matches. This CDR3 is 15 amino acids long. The CDR3 nucleotides read TGTGCCAGCAGCTTTAGGACAGGCGGCACAGATACGCAGTATTTT. Encoded protein: CASSFRTGGTDTQYF.

This clone was observed once. This chain joins TRBV12-3 or TRBV12-4 and TRBJ2-7, with a weak D call TRBD1 (6 bases). Deletions cut 6 bases from V and 8 bases from J, with 11 bases between. There are 11 residues in the CDR3. CDR3 DNA: TGTGCCAGCAGCCCCCAGGGGAAGCAGTACTTC. It specifies CASSPQGKQYF.

This chain joins TRBV5-5 and TRBJ1-1, with 9 bases identical to TRBD1. Germline V gene lookup returns CDR1 SGHKS and CDR2 YYEKEE (reference sequence). V lost 2 bases and J lost 1; bases outside the gene matches: 3. This CDR3 spans 15 amino acids. The CDR3 spells CASSFGTGTNTEAFF. The CDR3 DNA reads as TGTGCCAGCAGCTTCGGGACAGGGACGAACACTGAAGCTTTCTTT.

The V call is TRBV27, the J call TRBJ1-1, with D perhaps matching TRBD1 (5 bases). The germline CDR1 and CDR2 sequences are MNHEY and SMNVEV (reference sequence). The CDR3 contains 15 residues. The V end lost 4 bases, the J end lost 3 bases, and 15 bases lay between the germline ends. CDR3 region: CASSSPQGGYTEAFF. The CDR3 nucleotides read TGTGCCAGCAGTTCTCCTCAGGGCGGGTACACTGAAGCTTTCTTT.

This clone was counted once. The J gene is TRBJ1-5, the V gene TRBV6-1; the D is unclear. This CDR3 has 11 residues. The germline V and J ends were trimmed by 3 bases and 7 bases, with 4 bases remaining between them. The germline CDR1 and CDR2 sequences are MNHNS and SASEGT. Here the CDR3 reads CASSDLQPQHF. CDR3 sequence (DNA): TGTGCCAGCAGTGACCTGCAGCCCCAGCATTTT.

The chain recombines TRBV12-5 with TRBJ1-5; 10 nucleotides match TRBD1. CDR3 length: 17 residues. Germline V gene data show CDR1 as LGHNT and CDR2 as FRNRAP. The V and J ends lost 5 bases and 6 bases, in that order; junction bases with no gene match: 13. The CDR3 bases are TGTGCTAGTGGTGCCTCCGGGACAGGGGTTTTCATTCAGCCCCAGCATTTT. It translates to CASGASGTGVFIQPQHF.

V usage is TRBV11-3 and J usage is TRBJ2-1; D tentatively fits TRBD1 or TRBD2 (6 bases each). V was pared by 5 bases and J by 7 bases, with 15 bases between. CDR1 and CDR2 from the germline V gene are SGHNT and YENEEA. The CDR3 runs to 14 residues. CDR3 nucleotides: TGTGCCAGCAGCCAGGGGACTTTTGGAAATGAGCAGTTCTTC. Residues: CASSQGTFGNEQFF.

The CDR3 loop is CASSEGQGDGYTF. CDR3 DNA: TGCGCCAGCAGCGAGGGACAGGGAGATGGCTACACCTTC. J is TRBJ1-2 and V is TRBV5-1; 9 positions agree with TRBD1. Losses at the gene ends were 4 bases for V and 6 bases for J; bases not matched to a gene: 4. Per the germline V gene, CDR1 is SGHRS and CDR2 is YFSETQ. The length of the CDR3 is 13 residues.

This chain links TRBV2 with TRBJ1-4, with 7 bases identical to TRBD1. Germline V gene data show CDR1 as SNHLY and CDR2 as FYNNEI. The CDR3 covers 12 residues. The ends lost 6 bases at V and 8 bases at J; junction bases unmatched: 3. Here the CDR3 DNA reads TGTGCCAGCAGGCGGGGACAGGAAAAACTGTTTTTT. This translates into CASRRGQEKLFF.

The J gene is TRBJ2-7, the V gene TRBV7-9, with 7 bases fitting TRBD1. Germline CDR1 SEHNR, CDR2 FQNEAQ (reference sequence). With 6 bases clipped from V and 4 bases from J, the junction kept 6 bases outside the gene matches. The CDR3 length is 13 residues. CDR3 region: CASSPDRAYEQYF. Written as DNA, the CDR3 is TGTGCCAGCAGTCCAGACAGGGCGTACGAGCAGTACTTC.

This chain links TRBV5-1 with TRBJ1-5, with 7 bases lining up with TRBD1. The CDR3 contains 14 residues. Germline lookup yields CDR1 SGHRS and CDR2 YFSETQ. The ends lost 4 bases at V and 6 bases at J; junction bases unmatched: 7. In DNA, the CDR3 is TGCGCCAGCAGCCTTACAGGGGAGGGTCAGCCCCAGCATTTT. It encodes CASSLTGEGQPQHF.

This clone was seen once. The V and J genes are TRBV3-1 (or the pseudogene TRBV3-2) and TRBJ1-1, with 7 positions matching TRBD1. The CDR3 sequence is 18 residues long. V gave up 4 bases and J gave up 4 bases; unmatched junction bases: 18. Germline values: CDR1 LGHDT, CDR2 YNNKEL (reference sequence). DNA for the CDR3: TGTGCCAGCAGCCTCAACCCCCCGAGGGGGCGACGCTTCACTGAAGCTTTCTTT. This translates into CASSLNPPRGRRFTEAFF.

This chain connects TRBV1 to TRBJ2-3; the listed D gene, TRBD2, was not tested against the DNA. TRBV1 is a pseudogene. The CDR3 is made up of 17 amino acids. CDR3 DNA: TGCACCAGCAGCTACGACTCCCGGGACTACAGCACAGATACGCAGTATTTT. Its protein product is CTSSYDSRDYSTDTQYF.

The genes are TRBV10-3 and TRBJ2-4, with 10 bases aligning to TRBD1. The CDR3 runs to 16 residues. The ends lost 5 bases at V and 7 bases at J; junction bases unmatched: 11. In germline, CDR1 is ENHRY, CDR2 SYGVKD. The CDR3 sequence is CAISQRDRGINNIQYF. The CDR3 DNA sequence: TGTGCCATCAGTCAGCGGGACAGGGGTATAAACAACATTCAGTACTTC.

The chain carries TRBV19 and TRBJ1-5; D not certain. CDR3 size: 14 residues. Germline values: CDR1 LNHDA, CDR2 SQIVND (reference sequence). V lost 3 bases and J 1 base, leaving 7 bases between the germline ends. The CDR3 loop is CASSIELSNQPQHF. The CDR3, as DNA: TGTGCCAGTAGTATTGAACTGAGCAATCAGCCCCAGCATTTT.

This sequence joins TRBV5-1 and TRBJ2-1, with 10 bases fitting TRBD2. V was clipped by 3 bases and J by 3 bases; unmatched bases: 3. Germline CDR1 is SGHRS and CDR2 is YFSETQ. This CDR3 region has 15 residues. The chain's CDR3 is CASSSGTSDYNEQFF. CDR3 DNA: TGCGCCAGCAGCTCCGGGACTAGCGACTACAATGAGCAGTTCTTC.

The V gene is TRBV12-3 or TRBV12-4, the J gene TRBJ2-7; 7 bases agree with TRBD1. The CDR3 sequence is 13 residues long. V was clipped by 3 bases and J by 3 bases; unmatched bases: 2. CDR3 nucleotides: TGTGCCAGCAGTTTGAACAGGGGCTACGAGCAGTACTTC. As protein: CASSLNRGYEQYF.

The chain uses TRBV10-1 and TRBJ1-3; D possibly corresponds to TRBD1 (5 bases). The germline CDR1 and CDR2 sequences are WNHNN and SYGVQD (reference sequence). V was clipped by 4 bases and J by 7 bases, with 20 bases between them. The CDR3 consists of 16 residues. The CDR3, as DNA: TGCGCCAGCAGTGGACGGGGGACGAATACTAGTAACACCATATATTTT. It yields the protein CASSGRGTNTSNTIYF.

The chain recombines TRBV7-9 with TRBJ1-2, with 11 bases fitting TRBD1. CDR1 is SEHNR, CDR2 FQNEAQ, per germline (reference sequence). This CDR3 is 18 amino acids long. J was trimmed by 4 bases and V by 5 bases; bases with no gene match: 15. CDR3 region: CASSPRTGGAALGYGYTF. DNA of the CDR3: TGTGCCAGCAGCCCGAGGACAGGGGGCGCGGCGCTGGGCTATGGCTACACCTTC. Complete variable domain (other parts from reference TRBV7-9 and TRBJ1-2): DTGVSQNPRHKITKRGQNVTFRCDPISEHNRLYWYRQTLGQGPEFLTYFQNEAQLEKSRLLSDRFSAERPKGSFSTLEIQRTEQGDSAMYLCASSPRTGGAALGYGYTFGSGTRLTVV.

V is TRBV3-1 (or the pseudogene TRBV3-2) and J is TRBJ1-5; perhaps TRBD1 as D (5 bases). In germline, CDR1 is LGHDT, CDR2 YNNKEL (reference sequence). This CDR3 region has 15 residues. V dropped 3 bases and J dropped 0 bases, with 9 bases sitting between them. The CDR3 DNA follows: TGTGCCAGCAGCCAGGGGGGGATTAGCAATCAGCCCCAGCATTTT. It specifies CASSQGGISNQPQHF.

This clone has just one count. The rearrangement uses TRBV13 and TRBJ2-3; either TRBD1 or TRBD2 may supply D (5 bases each). The ends were cut back, 4 bases at V and 0 bases at J, with 8 bases in the middle. Germline assignment: CDR1 PRHDT and CDR2 FYEKMQ (reference sequence). CDR3 length equals 14 residues. The CDR3 reads CASSSGRSTDTQYF. Written as DNA, the CDR3 is TGTGCCAGCAGCTCGGGACGAAGCACAGATACGCAGTATTTT.

V is TRBV28 and J is TRBJ2-7; D gene uncertain. This CDR3 spans 15 amino acids. V was cut by 3 bases and J by 6 bases, with 18 bases left in between. Germline-derived CDR1 and CDR2 are MDHEN and SYDVKM. DNA for the CDR3: TGTGCCAGCAGTTTGGTATCGCAGTTGGGCGGCGAGCAGTACTTC. It yields the protein CASSLVSQLGGEQYF.

This clone was detected a few times. V and J are TRBV3-1 (or the pseudogene TRBV3-2) and TRBJ1-6, with D tentatively TRBD1 (5 bases). Germline CDR1 LGHDT, CDR2 YNNKEL (reference sequence). The V and J ends lost 4 bases and 9 bases respectively, with 13 bases between them. The CDR3 loop spans 14 amino acids. In DNA form, the CDR3 reads TGTGCCAGCAGCCCCGGGGGGAACGGTTCACCCCTCCACTTT. Translating it yields CASSPGGNGSPLHF.

V and J are TRBV7-9 and TRBJ2-5; TRBD2 aligns across 9 bases. CDR1 is SEHNR, CDR2 FQNEAQ, per germline (reference sequence). After removal of 1 base from V and 3 bases from J, the junction contained 3 bases not matched to a gene. There are 15 residues in the CDR3. CDR3 nucleotide sequence: TGTGCCAGCAGCTTAGTAGCGGGGGTAGAAGAGACCCAGTACTTC. Translated: CASSLVAGVEETQYF.

The chain is built from TRBV2 and TRBJ2-7; D is unresolved. This CDR3 is 11 amino acids long. In germline, CDR1 is SNHLY, CDR2 FYNNEI. Trimming left V 8 bases short and J 7 bases short, with 12 bases between. The CDR3 DNA reads TGTGCCAGCTCTAAGGTGGAGGAGCAGTACGTC. Amino acids: CASSKVEEQYV.